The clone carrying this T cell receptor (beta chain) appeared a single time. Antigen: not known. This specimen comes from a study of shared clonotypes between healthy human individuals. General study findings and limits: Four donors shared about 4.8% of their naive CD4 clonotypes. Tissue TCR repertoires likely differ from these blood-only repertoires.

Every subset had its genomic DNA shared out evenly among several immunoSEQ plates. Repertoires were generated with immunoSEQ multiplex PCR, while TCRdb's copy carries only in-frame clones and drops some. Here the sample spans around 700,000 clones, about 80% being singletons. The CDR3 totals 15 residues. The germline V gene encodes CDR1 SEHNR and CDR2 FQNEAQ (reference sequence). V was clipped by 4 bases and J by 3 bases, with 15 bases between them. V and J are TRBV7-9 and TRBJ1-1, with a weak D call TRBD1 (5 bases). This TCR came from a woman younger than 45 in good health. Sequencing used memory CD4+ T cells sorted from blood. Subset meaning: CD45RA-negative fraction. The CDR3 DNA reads TGTGCCAGCAGCTCTGGACAAGTTCGTGACACTGAAGCTTTCTTT. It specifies CASSSGQVRDTEAFF.